These 20 T cell receptor beta chains share one sample of origin, sequenced in a study of beta chain features in type 1 diabetes. Points from the study as a whole: Within each of all four CD4+ subsets, Type 1 diabetes patients had TCRB CDR3s that were moderately but significantly shorter.

Reverse transcribing all isolated RNA meant expressed TCRB transcripts were sequenced. The assay was immunoSEQ multiplex PCR, and TCRdb's table has in-frame clones only and misses some. This sample has 160,000 or so clones, with approximately 9.1% found just once. No antigens are known for them. Source material: central memory CD4+ T cells from blood. The source is a woman in her twenties or thirties with type 1 diabetes.

This clone was counted a few times. J is TRBJ2-3 and V is TRBV6-6, with 11 bases that match TRBD2. Looked up from germline, CDR1 is MNHNY and CDR2 is SVGAGI (reference sequence). Trimming at V came to 6 bases and at J to 9 bases, leaving 8 bases not matched to a gene. The CDR3 has 14 amino acids. The CDR3 nucleotides read TGTGCCAGCAGCCCCGGGACTAGCGGAAACACGCAGTATTTT. Encoded protein: CASSPGTSGNTQYF.

This chain uses TRBV7-8 with TRBJ2-7, with D tentatively TRBD2 (6 bases). V dropped 11 bases and J dropped 2 bases, with 10 bases sitting between them. The CDR3 is made up of 11 amino acids. Germline assignment: CDR1 SGHVS and CDR2 FQNEAQ. Written as DNA, the CDR3 is TGTGCCTCGGGCGGGGCCTACGAGCAGTACTTC. Translated: CASGGAYEQYF.

The J gene is TRBJ2-3, the V gene TRBV30, with D maybe TRBD2 (6 bases). Deletions cut 5 bases from V and 4 bases from J, with 13 bases between. Germline V gene sequence: CDR1 GTSNPN, CDR2 SVGIG (reference sequence). The CDR3 length is 13 residues. The chain's CDR3 is CAWGAGRSDTQYF. CDR3 nucleotide sequence: TGTGCCTGGGGAGCGGGTCGCTCAGATACGCAGTATTTT.

The chain recombines TRBV5-4 with TRBJ2-5; 7 bases are shared with TRBD1. Germline V CDR1 and CDR2: SGHNT, YYREEE (reference sequence). The V and J ends lost 7 bases and 4 bases, in that order; junction bases with no gene match: 7. CDR3 length: 13 amino acids. The CDR3 sequence: CASAQTGRETQYF. In DNA form, the CDR3 reads TGTGCCAGCGCCCAGACAGGGAGAGAGACCCAGTACTTC.

This clone was found a few times. The chain employs TRBV7-3 and TRBJ1-1, with TRBD1 as a possible D gene (6 bases). CDR3 size: 14 residues. The germline CDR1 and CDR2 sequences are SGHTA and FQGTGA. V lost 3 bases to trimming and J lost 7 bases, with 15 bases between them. The CDR3 reads CASSLDNRAGEAFF. CDR3 DNA: TGTGCCAGCAGCTTGGATAACAGGGCGGGTGAAGCTTTCTTT.

This clone showed up just a few times. This chain joins TRBV30 and TRBJ1-1; D is uncertain. Germline CDR1 GTSNPN, CDR2 SVGIG (reference sequence). Trimming stripped 5 bases from V and 4 bases from J, with 14 bases between. CDR3 size: 13 residues. The CDR3 protein is CAWDRGSPTEAFF. CDR3 DNA: TGTGCCTGGGATCGCGGGTCCCCCACTGAAGCTTTCTTT.

The V call is TRBV6-1, the J call TRBJ1-5; perhaps TRBD1 as D (6 bases). CDR3 length: 12 residues. Per the germline V gene, CDR1 is MNHNS and CDR2 is SASEGT. V dropped 11 bases and J dropped 0 bases, with 8 bases sitting between them. The CDR3 nucleotides are TGTGCCGGACAGACTAGCAATCAGCCCCAGCATTTT. As protein: CAGQTSNQPQHF.

In this sample, this clone turned up many times. The identical CDR3 is also encoded by other nucleotide sequences in the sample. The chain recombines TRBV7-2 with TRBJ2-7; no definite D call. The CDR3 extends over 12 amino acids. Trimming took 1 base from V and 6 from J, leaving 7 bases between them. Germline V CDR1 and CDR2: SGHTA, FQGNSA. The CDR3 protein is CASSLGLLEQYF. CDR3 sequence (DNA): TGTGCCAGCAGCTTAGGCCTACTCGAGCAGTACTTC.

This chain connects TRBV7-9 to TRBJ1-2, with D tentatively TRBD1 (6 bases). This CDR3 region has 13 residues. Trimming took off 2 bases at V and 7 bases at J, with 11 bases between the two ends. Per germline, CDR1 SEHNR and CDR2 FQNEAQ (reference sequence). This CDR3 reads CASSLRGGLGYTF. The CDR3 DNA reads TGTGCCAGCAGCTTACGGGGGGGCCTTGGCTACACCTTC.

V is TRBV18 and J is TRBJ1-5; a weak D match, TRBD1 (5 bases). The CDR3 length is 16 residues. Per the germline V gene, CDR1 is KGHSH and CDR2 is LQKENI. V was cut by 3 bases and J by 5 bases, with 17 bases left in between. CDR3 in amino acids: CASSPPGGFGHQPQHF. CDR3 nucleotide sequence: TGTGCCAGCTCACCCCCCGGGGGGTTTGGACATCAGCCCCAGCATTTT.

This clone was counted a few times. V usage is TRBV4-2 and J usage is TRBJ2-7; 11 bases match TRBD2. CDR1 and CDR2 (germline): LGHNA, YNFKEQ. With 0 bases clipped from V and 5 bases from J, the junction kept 3 bases outside the gene matches. CDR3 length: 15 residues. CDR3 bases: TGTGCCAGCAGCCAAGAACGACTAGCGGGGCACGAGCAGTACTTC. Translated: CASSQERLAGHEQYF.

This chain connects TRBV5-1 to TRBJ2-7, with D possibly matching TRBD2 (5 bases). CDR1 and CDR2 (germline): SGHRS, YFSETQ. The CDR3 contains 14 residues. V was shortened by 2 bases and J by 1 base, with 10 bases between the two germline ends. The CDR3 nucleotides read TGCGCCAGCAGCTTTGGGATAGCGTCCTACGAGCAGTACTTC. Translated, it gives CASSFGIASYEQYF.

In its sample, this clone was seen a few times. This chain connects TRBV5-1 to TRBJ1-1; D unresolved. The CDR3 runs to 13 residues. V lost 3 bases and J 4 bases, leaving 10 bases between the germline ends. The germline gives CDR1 SGHRS, CDR2 YFSETQ. The CDR3 nucleotides read TGCGCCAGCAGCTCGTCAAAGAGCACTGAAGCTTTCTTT. It translates to CASSSSKSTEAFF.

In this sample, this clone turned up a few times. This chain connects TRBV18 to TRBJ1-1, with a weak D call TRBD1 (5 bases). The CDR3 sequence is 17 residues long. Germline assignment: CDR1 KGHSH and CDR2 LQKENI. V was cut by 2 bases and J by 4 bases, with 20 bases left in between. CDR3 bases: TGTGCCAGCTCACCAGAATTGCGGGAAGCGGGGGGCACTGAAGCTTTCTTT. Protein sequence: CASSPELREAGGTEAFF.

This clone has only a few counts. V is TRBV5-6 and J is TRBJ2-2, with a tentative D call TRBD2 (5 bases). V shed 2 bases and J shed 4 bases, with 12 bases lying between them. This CDR3 has 15 amino acids. Germline V gene data show CDR1 as SGHDT and CDR2 as YYEEEE. The CDR3 nucleotides are TGTGCCAGCAGCTTCGGGAAGGGTCGCACCGGGGAGCTGTTTTTT. Encoded protein: CASSFGKGRTGELFF.

The genes are TRBV6-6 and TRBJ1-2; maybe TRBD1 (5 bases). Per germline, CDR1 MNHNY and CDR2 SVGAGI (reference sequence). This CDR3 is 14 amino acids long. V lost 2 bases to trimming and J lost 6 bases, with 13 bases between them. The CDR3 DNA is TGTGCCAGCAGTTACGGTCAGGGTTACCATGGCTACACCTTC. As protein: CASSYGQGYHGYTF.

This clone was counted a few times. The rearrangement uses TRBV2 and TRBJ1-3, with a weak D call TRBD1 (6 bases). This CDR3 contains 12 residues. V gave up 3 bases and J gave up 8 bases, with 8 bases separating them. Germline assignment: CDR1 SNHLY and CDR2 FYNNEI. Here the CDR3 reads CASSDRGDTIYF. The CDR3 DNA follows: TGTGCCAGCAGTGACAGGGGTGACACCATATATTTT.

A few counts support this clone. CDR3 DNA sequence: TGTGCCAGCTCACCATCCTTGTCAGGGGGCAGCGATGAGCAGTTCTTC. It translates to CASSPSLSGGSDEQFF. This chain connects TRBV18 to TRBJ2-1; 8 nucleotides align to TRBD1. The ends lost 2 bases at V and 8 bases at J; junction bases unmatched: 11. This CDR3 spans 16 amino acids. Germline values: CDR1 KGHSH, CDR2 LQKENI.

This rearrangement joins TRBV19 to TRBJ1-1; D unresolved. V was trimmed by 8 bases and J by 4 bases, leaving 8 bases between them. Germline CDR1 and CDR2: LNHDA and SQIVND (reference sequence). This CDR3 is built from 11 residues. CDR3 amino acids: CASRRVTEAFF. DNA for the CDR3: TGTGCCAGTCGGAGAGTCACTGAAGCTTTCTTT.

V and J are TRBV29-1 and TRBJ2-1; D gene unclear. Germline V gives CDR1 SQVTM, CDR2 ANQGSEA. The CDR3 covers 12 residues. The V end was cut by 8 bases, the J end by 5 bases, with 13 bases between. CDR3: CSQKQLNNEQFF. CDR3 nucleotide sequence: TGCAGCCAAAAACAGCTAAACAATGAGCAGTTCTTC.